These 15 T cell receptor beta chains were all obtained from the same sample, sequenced in a study of blood T cell repertoires in COVID-19. Here immunoSEQ multiplex PCR was the method, and the copy in TCRdb shows in-frame clones only, minus some. The sample lists fewer than 100,000 clones, 80% to 95% seen once, with approximately 0.74% in the top ten. Sequences were obtained from peripheral blood. The receptors were sampled from an elderly woman with acute or convalescent COVID-19.

This chain connects TRBV4-1 to TRBJ1-5; no definite D call. The CDR3 extends over 14 amino acids. Trimming removed 4 bases at V and 6 bases at J, with 13 bases between. Germline assignment: CDR1 MGHRA and CDR2 YSYEKL. In DNA form, the CDR3 reads TGCGCCAGCAGCCCTGCTGGTGGGCGTCAGCCCCAGCATTTT. Protein product: CASSPAGGRQPQHF.

The rearrangement uses TRBV11-2 and TRBJ1-4, with D tentatively TRBD1 (5 bases). Trimming cost V 4 bases and J 4 bases, with 10 bases left between them. Germline loops: CDR1 SGHAT, CDR2 FQNNGV. The CDR3 runs to 14 residues. The CDR3 sequence is CASSSGFGNEKLFF. CDR3 sequence (DNA): TGTGCCAGCAGCTCAGGGTTTGGTAATGAAAAACTGTTTTTT.

The chain carries TRBV7-2 and TRBJ1-5, with 12 bases matching TRBD1. The trim removed 5 bases at V and 3 bases at J, leaving 8 bases unmatched. This CDR3 has 17 residues. Germline CDR1 and CDR2: SGHTA and FQGNSA. This CDR3 reads CASSPTGTGGLNQPQHF. The CDR3 nucleotides read TGTGCCAGCAGCCCAACCGGGACAGGGGGCCTCAATCAGCCCCAGCATTTT.

The chain combines TRBV7-9 with TRBJ2-2, with 9 bases lining up with TRBD1. Per the germline V gene, CDR1 is SEHNR and CDR2 is FQNEAQ (reference sequence). Trimming took 1 base from V and 3 from J; bases not matched to a gene: 6. The CDR3 is 17 residues long. CDR3 sequence reads: CASSLEPGQGDTGELFF. The CDR3 DNA sequence: TGTGCCAGCAGCTTAGAACCGGGACAGGGTGACACCGGGGAGCTGTTTTTT.

J is TRBJ1-1 and V is TRBV28; 8 bases map to TRBD1. V dropped 3 bases and J dropped 0; count of bases not matched to a gene: 6. The V gene's germline CDR1 is MDHEN and CDR2 SYDVKM. The CDR3 contains 16 residues. The CDR3 bases are TGTGCCAGCAGTTTTCGACAGGGGTTGGTGAACACTGAAGCTTTCTTT. As protein: CASSFRQGLVNTEAFF.

This chain uses TRBV5-6 with TRBJ2-7; D may be TRBD1 (6 bases). Between the trimmed V and J ends, which lost 2 bases and 3 bases, there was a span of 12 bases. This CDR3 contains 14 residues. The V gene's germline CDR1 is SGHDT and CDR2 YYEEEE. The CDR3 DNA reads TGTGCCAGCAGCTTAAGGGGGAGAGTCTACGAGCAGTACTTC. Translation: CASSLRGRVYEQYF.

The chain employs TRBV9 and TRBJ2-5; D unresolved. The CDR3 contains 14 residues. Trimming pared 0 bases from V and 2 bases from J, leaving 8 bases between. Germline V gene sequence: CDR1 SGDLS, CDR2 YYNGEE. The CDR3 sequence: CASSVGPLQETQYF. The CDR3 nucleotides read TGTGCCAGCAGCGTAGGCCCCCTACAAGAGACCCAGTACTTC.

V gene TRBV21-1 combines with J gene TRBJ2-5; TRBD1 was called by the table and not checked on the DNA. TRBV21-1 has pseudogene status. The CDR3 contains 15 residues. The chain's CDR3 is CASSKRTGPQETQYF. DNA for the CDR3: TGTGCCAGCAGCAAACGGACAGGGCCCCAAGAGACCCAGTACTTC.

The rearrangement links TRBV2 to TRBJ1-2; 9 bases line up with TRBD1. Germline V gene lookup returns CDR1 SNHLY and CDR2 FYNNEI. After removal of 1 base from V and 6 bases from J, the junction contained 9 bases not matched to a gene. The CDR3 loop spans 16 amino acids. The CDR3 DNA sequence: TGTGCCAGCAGTGAAGGGGTCCTGGGGACAGGGAATGGCTACACCTTC. Encoded protein: CASSEGVLGTGNGYTF.

The rearrangement links TRBV5-5 to TRBJ2-7, with D tentatively TRBD1 (6 bases). The germline V gene has CDR1 SGHKS and CDR2 YYEKEE (reference sequence). V lost 3 bases to trimming and J lost 9 bases, with 10 bases between them. This CDR3 has 11 residues. The CDR3 reads CASSSTGRQYF. DNA for the CDR3: TGTGCCAGCAGCTCTACAGGGAGGCAGTACTTC.

This clone was seen only once. J is TRBJ1-6 and V is TRBV2; D perhaps matches TRBD1 (6 bases). Germline V gene sequence: CDR1 SNHLY, CDR2 FYNNEI. Trimming took 0 bases from V and 6 from J, leaving 9 bases between them. The CDR3 is 15 residues long. As DNA, the CDR3 is TGTGCCAGCAGTGAAGCCCGGACAGTTAATTCACCCCTCCACTTT. Translating it yields CASSEARTVNSPLHF.

This clone was seen a single time. The V call is TRBV6-6, the J call TRBJ2-1; 10 bases are a match to TRBD2. The junction had 6 bases not matched to a gene; V was cut back by 6 bases and J by 1 base. Per germline, CDR1 MNHNY and CDR2 SVGAGI (reference sequence). The CDR3 runs to 16 residues. DNA for the CDR3: TGTGCCAGCAGCACTAGCGGGACCCTTTCCTACAATGAGCAGTTCTTC. Translated, it gives CASSTSGTLSYNEQFF.

The rearrangement links TRBV5-1 to TRBJ1-4; D is perhaps TRBD1 (5 bases). The CDR3 length is 16 residues. Germline lookup yields CDR1 SGHRS and CDR2 YFSETQ. With 2 bases removed from V and 3 bases from J, the gap between germline ends came to 14 bases. CDR3: CASSLGGRGANEKLFF. The CDR3 DNA follows: TGCGCCAGCAGCTTAGGCGGTCGGGGGGCTAATGAAAAACTGTTTTTT.

For the CDR3, the DNA is TGCGCCAGCAGCCAAGACAGATACTATGGCTACACCTTC. Translated: CASSQDRYYGYTF. The chain couples TRBV4-3 to TRBJ1-2; D unresolved. Between the trimmed V and J ends, which lost 0 bases and 3 bases, there was a span of 5 bases. The CDR3 totals 13 residues. Germline V gene sequence: CDR1 LGHNA, CDR2 YSLEER.

V and J are TRBV7-2 and TRBJ1-1; the match to TRBD1 covers 8 bases. CDR1 is SGHTA, CDR2 FQGNSA, per germline. This CDR3 has 15 residues. The ends lost 5 bases at V and 0 bases at J; junction bases unmatched: 5. CDR3: CASSTTGGLNTEAFF. The CDR3 DNA is TGTGCCAGCAGCACCACAGGGGGATTGAACACTGAAGCTTTCTTT.